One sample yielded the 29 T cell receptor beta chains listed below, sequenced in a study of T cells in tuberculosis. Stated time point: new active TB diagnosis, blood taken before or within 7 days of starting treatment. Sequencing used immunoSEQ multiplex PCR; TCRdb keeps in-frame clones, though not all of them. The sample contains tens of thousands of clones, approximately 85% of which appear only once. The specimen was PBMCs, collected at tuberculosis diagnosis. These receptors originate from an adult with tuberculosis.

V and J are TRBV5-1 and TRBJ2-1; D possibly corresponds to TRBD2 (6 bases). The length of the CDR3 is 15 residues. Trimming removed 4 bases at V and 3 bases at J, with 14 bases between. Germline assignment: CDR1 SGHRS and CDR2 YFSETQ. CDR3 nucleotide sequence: TGCGCCAGCAGCGCCGGGACTTTTAACTACAATGAGCAGTTCTTC. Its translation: CASSAGTFNYNEQFF.

The CDR3 here is CASTPRGTNTEAFF. CDR3 in DNA: TGTGCCAGCACCCCCAGGGGGACGAACACTGAAGCTTTCTTT. This sequence joins TRBV6-5 and TRBJ1-1; TRBD1 matches at 7 bases. The CDR3 runs 14 residues. The trim removed 7 bases at V and 1 base at J, leaving 6 bases unmatched. Germline loops: CDR1 MNHEY, CDR2 SVGAGI.

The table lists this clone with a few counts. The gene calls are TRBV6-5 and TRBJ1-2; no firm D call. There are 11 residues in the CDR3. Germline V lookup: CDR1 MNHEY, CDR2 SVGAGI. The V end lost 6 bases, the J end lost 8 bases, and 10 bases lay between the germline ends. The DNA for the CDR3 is TGTGCCAGCAGATCCGGAGAGGGCTACACCTTC. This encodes CASRSGEGYTF.

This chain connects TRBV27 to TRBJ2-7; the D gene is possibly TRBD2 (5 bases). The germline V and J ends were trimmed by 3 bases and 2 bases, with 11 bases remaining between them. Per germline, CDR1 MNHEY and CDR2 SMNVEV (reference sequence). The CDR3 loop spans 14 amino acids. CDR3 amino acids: CASSFMDGAYEQYF. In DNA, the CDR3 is TGTGCCAGCAGTTTCATGGACGGGGCCTACGAGCAGTACTTC.

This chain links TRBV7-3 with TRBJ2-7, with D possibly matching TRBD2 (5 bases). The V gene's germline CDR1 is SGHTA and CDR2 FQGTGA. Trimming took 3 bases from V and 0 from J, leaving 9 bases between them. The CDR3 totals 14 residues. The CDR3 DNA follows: TGTGCCAGCAGCTTTAGCGCCAGCTCCTACGAGCAGTACTTC. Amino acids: CASSFSASSYEQYF.

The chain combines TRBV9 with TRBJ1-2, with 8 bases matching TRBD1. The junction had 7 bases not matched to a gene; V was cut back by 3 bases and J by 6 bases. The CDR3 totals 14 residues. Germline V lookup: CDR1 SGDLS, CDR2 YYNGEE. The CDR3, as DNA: TGTGCCAGCAGCGAACCGACAGGGGTCCATGGCTACACCTTC. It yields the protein CASSEPTGVHGYTF.

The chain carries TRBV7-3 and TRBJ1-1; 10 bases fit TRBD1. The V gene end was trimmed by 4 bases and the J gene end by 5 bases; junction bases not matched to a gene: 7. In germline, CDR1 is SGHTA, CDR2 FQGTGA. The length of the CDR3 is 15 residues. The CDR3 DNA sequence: TGTGCCAGCAGCTCACTGGGACAGGGGAATACTGAAGCTTTCTTT. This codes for CASSSLGQGNTEAFF.

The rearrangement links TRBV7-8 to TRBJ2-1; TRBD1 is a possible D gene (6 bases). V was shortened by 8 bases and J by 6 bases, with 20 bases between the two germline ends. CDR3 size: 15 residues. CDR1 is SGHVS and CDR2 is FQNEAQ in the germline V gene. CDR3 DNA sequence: TGTGCCAGCCGTTCCCTTCTTGGACAGTTCAATGAGCAGTTCTTC. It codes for CASRSLLGQFNEQFF. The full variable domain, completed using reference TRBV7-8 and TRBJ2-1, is GAGVSQSPRYKVAKRGQDVALRCDPISGHVSLFWYQQALGQGPEFLTYFQNEAQLDKSGLPSDRFFAERPEGSVSTLKIQRTQQEDSAVYLCASRSLLGQFNEQFFGPGTRLTVL.

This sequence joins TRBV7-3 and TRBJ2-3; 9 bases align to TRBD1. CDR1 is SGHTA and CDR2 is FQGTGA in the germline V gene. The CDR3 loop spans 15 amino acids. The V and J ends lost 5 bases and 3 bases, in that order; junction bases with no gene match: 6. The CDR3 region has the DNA TGTGCCAGCAGCCCCGGGACAGGGTTTACAGATACGCAGTATTTT. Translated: CASSPGTGFTDTQYF.

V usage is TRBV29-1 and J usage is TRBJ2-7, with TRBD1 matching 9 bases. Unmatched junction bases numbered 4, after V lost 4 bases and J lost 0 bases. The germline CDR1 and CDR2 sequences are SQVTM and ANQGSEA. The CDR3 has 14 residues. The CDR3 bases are TGCAGCGTTGCAGCGACAGGGGGCTCCTACGAGCAGTACTTC. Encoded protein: CSVAATGGSYEQYF.

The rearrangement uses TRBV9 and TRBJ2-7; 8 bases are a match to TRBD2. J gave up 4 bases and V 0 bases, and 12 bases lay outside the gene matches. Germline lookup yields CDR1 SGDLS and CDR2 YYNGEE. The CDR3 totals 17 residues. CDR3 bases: TGTGCCAGCAGCGTAGCCGCCCCCCGGGGGGGCCAGTACGAGCAGTACTTC. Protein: CASSVAAPRGGQYEQYF. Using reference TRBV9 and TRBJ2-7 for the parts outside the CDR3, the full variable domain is DSGVTQTPKHLITATGQRVTLRCSPRSGDLSVYWYQQSLDQGLQFLIQYYNGEERAKGNILERFSAQQFPDLHSELNLSSLELGDSALYFCASSVAAPRGGQYEQYFGPGTRLTVT.

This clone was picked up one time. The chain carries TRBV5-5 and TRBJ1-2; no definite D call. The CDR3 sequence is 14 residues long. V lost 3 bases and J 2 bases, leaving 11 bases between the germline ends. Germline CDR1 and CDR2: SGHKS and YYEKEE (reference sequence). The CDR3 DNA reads TGTGCCAGCAGCTCTGACGCGGGAAACTATGGCTACACCTTC. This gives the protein CASSSDAGNYGYTF.

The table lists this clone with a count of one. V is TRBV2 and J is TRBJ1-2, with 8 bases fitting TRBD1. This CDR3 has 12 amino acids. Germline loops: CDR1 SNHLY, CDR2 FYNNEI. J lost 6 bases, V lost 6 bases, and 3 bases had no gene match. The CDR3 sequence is CASSQGADGYTF. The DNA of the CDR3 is TGTGCCAGCAGCCAGGGGGCTGATGGCTACACCTTC. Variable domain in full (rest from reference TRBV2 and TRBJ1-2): EPEVTQTPSHQVTQMGQEVILRCVPISNHLYFYWYRQILGQKVEFLVSFYNNEISEKSEIFDDQFSVERPDGSNFTLKIRSTKLEDSAMYFCASSQGADGYTFGSGTRLTVV.

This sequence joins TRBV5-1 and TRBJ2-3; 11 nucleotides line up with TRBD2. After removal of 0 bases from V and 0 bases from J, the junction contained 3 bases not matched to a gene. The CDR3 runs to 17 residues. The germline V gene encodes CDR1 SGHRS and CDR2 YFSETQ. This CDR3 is CASSLALAGGSTDTQYF. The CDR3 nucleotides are TGCGCCAGCAGCTTGGCGCTAGCGGGAGGTAGCACAGATACGCAGTATTTT. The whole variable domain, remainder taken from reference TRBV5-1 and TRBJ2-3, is KAGVTQTPRYLIKTRGQQVTLSCSPISGHRSVSWYQQTPGQGLQFLFEYFSETQRNKGNFPGRFSGRQFSNSRSEMNVSTLELGDSALYLCASSLALAGGSTDTQYFGPGTRLTVL.

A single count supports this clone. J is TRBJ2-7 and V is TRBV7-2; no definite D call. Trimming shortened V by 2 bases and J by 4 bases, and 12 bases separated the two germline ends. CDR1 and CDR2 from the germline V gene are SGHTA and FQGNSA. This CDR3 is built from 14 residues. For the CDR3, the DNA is TGTGCCAGCAGCTTAATCTATCTCTCGTACGAGCAGTACTTC. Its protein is CASSLIYLSYEQYF.

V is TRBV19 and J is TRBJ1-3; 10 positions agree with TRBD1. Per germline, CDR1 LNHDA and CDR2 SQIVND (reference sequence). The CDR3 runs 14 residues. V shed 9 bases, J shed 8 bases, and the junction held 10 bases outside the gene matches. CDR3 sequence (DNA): TGTGCCAGCAATCCGACAGGGGGCCGAGACACCATATATTTT. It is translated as CASNPTGGRDTIYF.

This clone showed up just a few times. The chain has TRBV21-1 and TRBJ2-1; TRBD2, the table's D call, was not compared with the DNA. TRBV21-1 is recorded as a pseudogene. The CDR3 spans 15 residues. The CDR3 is CASGRTSGRIVEQFF. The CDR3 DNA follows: TGTGCCAGCGGGCGGACTAGCGGGAGAATTGTTGAGCAGTTCTTC.

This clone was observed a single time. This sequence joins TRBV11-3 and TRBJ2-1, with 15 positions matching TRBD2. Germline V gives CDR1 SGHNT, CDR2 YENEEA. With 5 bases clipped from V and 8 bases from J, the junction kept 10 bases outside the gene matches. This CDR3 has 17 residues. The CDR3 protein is CASSPRGLAGGNDEQFF. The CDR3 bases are TGTGCCAGCAGCCCTAGGGGACTAGCGGGGGGAAATGATGAGCAGTTCTTC.

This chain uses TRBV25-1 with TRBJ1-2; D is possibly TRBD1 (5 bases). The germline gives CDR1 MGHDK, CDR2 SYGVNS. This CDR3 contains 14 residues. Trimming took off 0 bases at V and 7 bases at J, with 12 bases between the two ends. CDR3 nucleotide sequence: TGTGCCAGCAGTGAATATCTAGGGGATGGTGGCTACACCTTC. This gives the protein CASSEYLGDGGYTF.

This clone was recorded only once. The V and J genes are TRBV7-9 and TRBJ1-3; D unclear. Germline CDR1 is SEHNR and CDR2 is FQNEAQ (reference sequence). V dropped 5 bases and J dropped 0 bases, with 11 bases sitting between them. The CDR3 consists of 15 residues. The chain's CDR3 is CASSPHGGSGNTIYF. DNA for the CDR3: TGTGCCAGCAGCCCCCACGGAGGCTCTGGAAACACCATATATTTT.

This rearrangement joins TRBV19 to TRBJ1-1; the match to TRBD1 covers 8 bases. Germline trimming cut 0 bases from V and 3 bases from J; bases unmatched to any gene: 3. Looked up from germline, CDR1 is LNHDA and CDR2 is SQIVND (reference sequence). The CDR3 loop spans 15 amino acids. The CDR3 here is CASSIDRGLDTEAFF. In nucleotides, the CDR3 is TGTGCCAGTAGTATAGACAGGGGGCTGGACACTGAAGCTTTCTTT.

CDR3 residues: CASSYYSSYEQYF. The CDR3 DNA is TGTGCCAGCAGTTATTACAGTTCCTACGAGCAGTACTTC. V is TRBV6-6 and J is TRBJ2-7; the D is unclear. The germline V gene has CDR1 MNHNY and CDR2 SVGAGI (reference sequence). Trimming shortened V by 3 bases and J by 1 base, and 7 bases separated the two germline ends. The CDR3 spans 13 residues.

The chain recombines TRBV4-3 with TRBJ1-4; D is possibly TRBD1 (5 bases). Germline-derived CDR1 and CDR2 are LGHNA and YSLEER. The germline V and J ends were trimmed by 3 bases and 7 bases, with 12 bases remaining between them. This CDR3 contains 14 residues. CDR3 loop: CASSHRQGLEKLFF. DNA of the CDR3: TGCGCCAGCAGCCATCGGCAGGGACTTGAAAAACTGTTTTTT.

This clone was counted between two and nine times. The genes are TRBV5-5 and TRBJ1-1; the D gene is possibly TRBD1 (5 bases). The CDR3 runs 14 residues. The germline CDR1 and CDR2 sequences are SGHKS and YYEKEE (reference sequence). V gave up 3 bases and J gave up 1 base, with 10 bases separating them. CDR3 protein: CASSWSTGNTEAFF. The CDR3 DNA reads TGTGCCAGCAGCTGGAGTACAGGGAACACTGAAGCTTTCTTT. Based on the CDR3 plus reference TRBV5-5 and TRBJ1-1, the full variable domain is DAGVTQSPTHLIKTRGQQVTLRCSPISGHKSVSWYQQVLGQGPQFIFQYYEKEERGRGNFPDRFSARQFPNYSSELNVNALLLGDSALYLCASSWSTGNTEAFFGQGTRLTVV.

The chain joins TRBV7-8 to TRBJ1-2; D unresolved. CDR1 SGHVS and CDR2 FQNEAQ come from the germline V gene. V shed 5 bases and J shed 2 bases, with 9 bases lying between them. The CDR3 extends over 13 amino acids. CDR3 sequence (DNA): TGTGCCAGCAGCCTGACTCAAAACTATGGCTACACCTTC. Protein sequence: CASSLTQNYGYTF.

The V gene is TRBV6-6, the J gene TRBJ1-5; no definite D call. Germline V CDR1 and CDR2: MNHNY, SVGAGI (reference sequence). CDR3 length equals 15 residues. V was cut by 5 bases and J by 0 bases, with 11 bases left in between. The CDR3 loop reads CASSVYRVSNQPQHF. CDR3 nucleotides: TGTGCCAGCAGTGTCTACAGAGTTAGCAATCAGCCCCAGCATTTT.

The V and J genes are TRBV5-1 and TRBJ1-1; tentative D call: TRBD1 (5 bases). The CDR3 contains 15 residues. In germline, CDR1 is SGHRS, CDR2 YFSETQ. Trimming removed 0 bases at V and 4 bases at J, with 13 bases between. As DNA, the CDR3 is TGCGCCAGCAGCTTGGCCGCAGGGATGTTCACTGAAGCTTTCTTT. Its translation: CASSLAAGMFTEAFF.

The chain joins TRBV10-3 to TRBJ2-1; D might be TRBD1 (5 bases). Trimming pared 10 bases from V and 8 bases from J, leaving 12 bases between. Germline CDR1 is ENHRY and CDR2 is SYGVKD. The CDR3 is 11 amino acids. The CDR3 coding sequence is TGTGCCAACCGAAGGGGCGATGAGCAGTTCTTC. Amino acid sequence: CANRRGDEQFF.

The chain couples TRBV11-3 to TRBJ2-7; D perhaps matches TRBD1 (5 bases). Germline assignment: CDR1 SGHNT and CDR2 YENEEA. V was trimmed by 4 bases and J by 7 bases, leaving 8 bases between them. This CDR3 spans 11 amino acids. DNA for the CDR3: TGTGCCAGCAGCTCTCAGGGTGAGCAGTACTTC. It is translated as CASSSQGEQYF.